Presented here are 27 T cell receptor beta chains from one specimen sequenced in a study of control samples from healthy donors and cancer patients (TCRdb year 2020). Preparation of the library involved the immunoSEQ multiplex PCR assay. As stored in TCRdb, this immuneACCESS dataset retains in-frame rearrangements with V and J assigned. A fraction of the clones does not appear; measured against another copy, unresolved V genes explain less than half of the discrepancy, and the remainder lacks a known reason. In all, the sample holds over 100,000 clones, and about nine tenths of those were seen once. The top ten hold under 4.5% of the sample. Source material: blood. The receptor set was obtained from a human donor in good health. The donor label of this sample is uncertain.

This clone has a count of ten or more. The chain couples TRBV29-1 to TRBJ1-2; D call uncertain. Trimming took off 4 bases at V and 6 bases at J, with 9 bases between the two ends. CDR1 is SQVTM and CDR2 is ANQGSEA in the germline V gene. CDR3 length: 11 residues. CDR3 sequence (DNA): TGCAGCGTTGCGGGAGAGAATGGCTACACCTTC. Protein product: CSVAGENGYTF.

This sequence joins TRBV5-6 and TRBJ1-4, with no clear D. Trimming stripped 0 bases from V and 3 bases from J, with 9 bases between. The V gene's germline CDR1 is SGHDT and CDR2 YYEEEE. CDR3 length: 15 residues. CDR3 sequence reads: CASSLVVSANEKLFF. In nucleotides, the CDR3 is TGTGCCAGCAGCTTGGTGGTGTCGGCTAATGAAAAACTGTTTTTT.

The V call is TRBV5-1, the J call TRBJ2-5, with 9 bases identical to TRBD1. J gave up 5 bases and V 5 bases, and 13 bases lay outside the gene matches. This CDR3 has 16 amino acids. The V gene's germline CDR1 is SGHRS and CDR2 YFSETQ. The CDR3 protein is CASRDLQGASGETQYF. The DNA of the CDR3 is TGCGCCAGCAGAGACTTACAGGGGGCATCGGGGGAGACCCAGTACTTC.

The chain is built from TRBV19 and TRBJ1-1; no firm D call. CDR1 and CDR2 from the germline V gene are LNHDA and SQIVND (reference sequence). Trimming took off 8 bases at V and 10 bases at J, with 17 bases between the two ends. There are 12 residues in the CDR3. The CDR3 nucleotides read TGTGCCAGTTTTAACAGCGCCCCGGGAGCTTTCTTT. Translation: CASFNSAPGAFF.

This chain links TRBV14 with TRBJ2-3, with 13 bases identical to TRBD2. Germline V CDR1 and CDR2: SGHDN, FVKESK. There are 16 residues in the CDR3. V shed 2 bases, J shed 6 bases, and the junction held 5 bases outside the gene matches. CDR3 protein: CASSQTSGGGLDTQYF. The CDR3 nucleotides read TGTGCCAGCAGCCAAACTAGCGGGGGGGGCCTGGATACGCAGTATTTT.

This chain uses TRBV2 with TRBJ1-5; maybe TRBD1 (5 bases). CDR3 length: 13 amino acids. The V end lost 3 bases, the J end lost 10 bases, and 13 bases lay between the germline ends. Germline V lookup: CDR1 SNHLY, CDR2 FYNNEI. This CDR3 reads CASSERGYDPQHF. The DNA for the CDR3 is TGTGCCAGCAGTGAGAGGGGCTACGACCCCCAGCATTTT.

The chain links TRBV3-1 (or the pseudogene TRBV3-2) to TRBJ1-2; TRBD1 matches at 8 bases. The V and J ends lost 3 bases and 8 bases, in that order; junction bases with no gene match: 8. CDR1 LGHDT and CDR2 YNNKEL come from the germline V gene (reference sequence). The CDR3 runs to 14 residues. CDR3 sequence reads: CASSQNVQGVGYTF. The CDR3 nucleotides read TGTGCCAGCAGCCAGAACGTACAGGGGGTCGGCTACACCTTC.

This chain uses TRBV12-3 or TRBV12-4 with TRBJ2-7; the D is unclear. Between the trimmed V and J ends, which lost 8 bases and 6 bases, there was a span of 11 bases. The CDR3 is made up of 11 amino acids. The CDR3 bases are TGTGCCAGCGGGGAAGGCGGCGAGCAGTACTTC. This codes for CASGEGGEQYF.

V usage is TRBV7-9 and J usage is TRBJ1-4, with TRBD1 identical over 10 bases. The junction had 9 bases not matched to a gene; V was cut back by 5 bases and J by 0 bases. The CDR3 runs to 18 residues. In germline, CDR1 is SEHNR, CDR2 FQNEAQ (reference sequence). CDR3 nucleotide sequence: TGTGCCAGCAGCCGGGGACAGGGGAGAACTACAACTAATGAAAAACTGTTTTTT. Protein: CASSRGQGRTTTNEKLFF.

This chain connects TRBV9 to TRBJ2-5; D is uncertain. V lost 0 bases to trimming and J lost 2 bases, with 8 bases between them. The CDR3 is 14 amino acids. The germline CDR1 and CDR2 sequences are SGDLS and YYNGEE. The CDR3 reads CASSVGADQETQYF. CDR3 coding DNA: TGTGCCAGCAGCGTAGGCGCAGATCAAGAGACCCAGTACTTC.

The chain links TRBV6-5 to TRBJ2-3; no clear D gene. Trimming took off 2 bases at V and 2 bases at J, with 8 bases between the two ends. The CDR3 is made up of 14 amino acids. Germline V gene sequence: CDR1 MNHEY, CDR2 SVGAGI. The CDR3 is CASSYAGNTDTQYF. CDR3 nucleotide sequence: TGTGCCAGCAGTTACGCAGGAAACACAGATACGCAGTATTTT.

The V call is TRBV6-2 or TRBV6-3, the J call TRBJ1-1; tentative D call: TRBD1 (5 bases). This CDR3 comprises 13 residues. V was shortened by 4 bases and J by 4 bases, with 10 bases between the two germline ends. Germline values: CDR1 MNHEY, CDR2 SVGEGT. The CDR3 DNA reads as TGTGCCAGCAGTTTTGGGGGTAGCACTGAAGCTTTCTTT. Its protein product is CASSFGGSTEAFF.

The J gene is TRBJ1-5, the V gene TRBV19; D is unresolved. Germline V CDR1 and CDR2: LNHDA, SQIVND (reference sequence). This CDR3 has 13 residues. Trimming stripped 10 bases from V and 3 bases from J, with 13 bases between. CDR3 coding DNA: TGTGCCACCAAGAAGGGAGACAATCAGCCCCAGCATTTT. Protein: CATKKGDNQPQHF.

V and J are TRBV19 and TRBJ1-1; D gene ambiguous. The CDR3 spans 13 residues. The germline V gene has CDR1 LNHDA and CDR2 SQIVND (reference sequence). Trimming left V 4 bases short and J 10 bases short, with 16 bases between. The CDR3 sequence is CASSKGFSDAAFF. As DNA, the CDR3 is TGTGCCAGTAGTAAGGGCTTTTCGGACGCAGCTTTCTTT.

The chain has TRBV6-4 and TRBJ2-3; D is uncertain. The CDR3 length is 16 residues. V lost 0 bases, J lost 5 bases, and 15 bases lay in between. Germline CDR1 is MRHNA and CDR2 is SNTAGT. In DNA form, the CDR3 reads TGTGCCAGCAGTGACTCGATATCTGGGGTGATAGATACGCAGTATTTT. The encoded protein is CASSDSISGVIDTQYF.

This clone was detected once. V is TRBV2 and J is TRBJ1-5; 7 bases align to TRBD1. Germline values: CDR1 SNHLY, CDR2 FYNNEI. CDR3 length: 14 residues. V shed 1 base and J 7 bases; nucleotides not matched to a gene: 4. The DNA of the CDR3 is TGTGCCAGCAGTGAAGACAGGGGTAGGCAGCCCCAGCATTTT. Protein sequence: CASSEDRGRQPQHF.

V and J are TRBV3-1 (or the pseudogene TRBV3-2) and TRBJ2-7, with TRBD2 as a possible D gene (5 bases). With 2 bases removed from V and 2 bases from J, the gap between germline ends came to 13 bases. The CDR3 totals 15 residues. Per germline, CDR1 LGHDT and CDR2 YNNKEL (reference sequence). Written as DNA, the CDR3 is TGTGCCAGCAGCCAACTAGCTACCAGCGCCTACGAGCAGTACTTC. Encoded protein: CASSQLATSAYEQYF.

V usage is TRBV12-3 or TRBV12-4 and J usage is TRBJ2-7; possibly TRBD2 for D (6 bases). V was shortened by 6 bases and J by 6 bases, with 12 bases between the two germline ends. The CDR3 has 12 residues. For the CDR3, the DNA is TGTGCCAGCAGCCACGGGCGGGGCGAGCAGTACGTC. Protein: CASSHGRGEQYV.

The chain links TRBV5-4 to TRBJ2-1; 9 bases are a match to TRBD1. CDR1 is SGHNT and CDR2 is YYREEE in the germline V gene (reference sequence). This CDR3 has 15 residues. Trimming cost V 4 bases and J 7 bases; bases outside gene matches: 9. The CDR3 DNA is TGTGCCAGCAGCCTGGAGGGACAGGGCCCAAATGAGCAGTTCTTC. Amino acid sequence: CASSLEGQGPNEQFF.

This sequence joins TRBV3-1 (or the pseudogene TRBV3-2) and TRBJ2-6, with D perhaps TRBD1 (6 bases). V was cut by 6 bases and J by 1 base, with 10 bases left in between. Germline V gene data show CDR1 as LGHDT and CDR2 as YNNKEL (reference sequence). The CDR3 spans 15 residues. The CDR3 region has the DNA TGTGCCAGCAGTGGCACAGGGTCTGGGGCCAACGTCCTGACTTTC. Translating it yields CASSGTGSGANVLTF.

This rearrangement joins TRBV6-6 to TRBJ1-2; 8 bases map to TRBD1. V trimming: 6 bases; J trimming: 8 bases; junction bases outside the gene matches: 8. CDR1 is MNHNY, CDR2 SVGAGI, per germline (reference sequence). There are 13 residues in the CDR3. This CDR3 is CASSNRGMRGYTF. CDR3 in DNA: TGTGCCAGCAGCAACAGGGGGATGCGGGGCTACACCTTC.

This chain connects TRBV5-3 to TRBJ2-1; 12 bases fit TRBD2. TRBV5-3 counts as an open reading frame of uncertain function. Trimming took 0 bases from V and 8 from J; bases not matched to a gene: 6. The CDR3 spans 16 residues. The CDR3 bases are TGTGCCAGAAGCTTGGCTCCGGGACTAGCGGGCGATGAGCAGTTCTTC. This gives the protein CARSLAPGLAGDEQFF.

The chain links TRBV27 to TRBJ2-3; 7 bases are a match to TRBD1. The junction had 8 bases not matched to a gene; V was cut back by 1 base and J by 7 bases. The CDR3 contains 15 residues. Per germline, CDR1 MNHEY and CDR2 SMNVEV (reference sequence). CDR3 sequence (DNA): TGTGCCAGCAGTTTATATCGACAGGGCGTGAATACGCAGTATTTT. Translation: CASSLYRQGVNTQYF.

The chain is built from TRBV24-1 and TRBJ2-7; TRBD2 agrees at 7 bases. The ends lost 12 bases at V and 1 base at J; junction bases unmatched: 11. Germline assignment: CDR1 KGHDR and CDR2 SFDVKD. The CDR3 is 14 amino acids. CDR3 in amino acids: CASGGGGESYEQYF. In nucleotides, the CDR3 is TGTGCCTCCGGCGGCGGGGGAGAGTCCTACGAGCAGTACTTC.

The CDR3 reads CASSDFTPTSGVTDTQYF. CDR3 in DNA: TGTGCCAGCAGTGATTTTACCCCGACTAGCGGGGTCACAGATACGCAGTATTTT. The gene calls are TRBV6-1 and TRBJ2-3; 11 bases agree with TRBD2. Unmatched junction bases numbered 10, after V lost 3 bases and J lost 2 bases. The CDR3 is 18 amino acids. In germline, CDR1 is MNHNS, CDR2 SASEGT.

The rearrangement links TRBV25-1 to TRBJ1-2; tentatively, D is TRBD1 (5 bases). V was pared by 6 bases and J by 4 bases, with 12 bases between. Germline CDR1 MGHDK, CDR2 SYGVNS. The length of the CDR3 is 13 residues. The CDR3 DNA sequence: TGTGCCAGCAGGGACAACACTCGCTATGGCTACACCTTC. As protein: CASRDNTRYGYTF.

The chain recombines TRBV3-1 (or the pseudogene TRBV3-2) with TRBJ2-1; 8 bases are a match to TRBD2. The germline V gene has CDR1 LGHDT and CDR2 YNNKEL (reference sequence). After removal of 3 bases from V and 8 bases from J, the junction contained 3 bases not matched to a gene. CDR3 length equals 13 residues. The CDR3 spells CASSHSGVYEQFF. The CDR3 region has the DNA TGTGCCAGCAGCCATAGCGGGGTTTATGAGCAGTTCTTC.